Below, 30 T cell receptor beta chains from the same sample are listed, as sequenced in a study of blood T cell repertoires in COVID-19. The table came from immunoSEQ multiplex PCR; TCRdb's copy has only in-frame clones and leaves some out. The repertoire holds 200,000 or so clones, 70% to 85% seen once, with around 2% in the top ten. Sequencing was done on a sample of peripheral blood. The receptors were gathered from a man in his forties or fifties who had recovered from COVID-19.

This chain uses TRBV6-2 or TRBV6-3 with TRBJ2-7; TRBD2 agrees at 13 bases. Germline CDR1 reads MNHEY; CDR2 reads SVGEGT. This CDR3 region has 18 residues. V lost 3 bases to trimming and J lost 0 bases; unmatched junction nucleotides: 8. The CDR3 sequence: CASSYRSLAGGSSYEQYF. CDR3 DNA: TGTGCCAGCAGTTATCGGTCACTAGCGGGAGGGAGCTCCTACGAGCAGTACTTC.

The CDR3 loop reads CASSPGLAETQYF. CDR3 nucleotides: TGTGCCAGCTCACCAGGACTAGCGGAGACCCAGTACTTC. V is TRBV18 and J is TRBJ2-5; 9 bases fit TRBD2. The CDR3 is 13 amino acids. The germline V gene encodes CDR1 KGHSH and CDR2 LQKENI. V dropped 2 bases and J dropped 5; count of bases not matched to a gene: 0.

The V and J genes are TRBV15 and TRBJ2-5, with 8 bases matching TRBD1. Trimming removed 0 bases from V and 6 bases from J; junction bases left unmatched: 3. The CDR3 has 14 amino acids. Germline V gene lookup returns CDR1 LNHNV and CDR2 YYDKDF (reference sequence). The CDR3 loop is CATSRDQGAKTQYF. The CDR3 nucleotides are TGTGCCACCAGCAGAGATCAGGGGGCAAAGACCCAGTACTTC.

The chain is built from TRBV27 and TRBJ2-3; D is uncertain. The CDR3 is 11 amino acids. The ends were cut back, 2 bases at V and 6 bases at J, with 3 bases in the middle. Germline CDR1 is MNHEY and CDR2 is SMNVEV (reference sequence). The CDR3, as DNA: TGTGCCAGCAGTTTAGAGGATACGCAGTATTTT. It specifies CASSLEDTQYF.

The genes are TRBV12-3 or TRBV12-4 and TRBJ2-3; D is unclear. Trimming left V 3 bases short and J 6 bases short, with 7 bases between. The CDR3 loop spans 12 amino acids. Here the CDR3 DNA reads TGTGCCAGCAGTTTTGACGGGGATACGCAGTATTTT. Its translation: CASSFDGDTQYF.

The V gene is TRBV11-3, the J gene TRBJ2-3; possibly TRBD2 for D (6 bases). Germline V gene lookup returns CDR1 SGHNT and CDR2 YENEEA. The CDR3 covers 15 residues. V was shortened by 5 bases and J by 5 bases, with 17 bases between the two germline ends. The CDR3: CASSPGGKEIDTQYF. CDR3 DNA: TGTGCCAGCAGCCCGGGCGGGAAGGAAATAGATACGCAGTATTTT.

This rearrangement joins TRBV6-2 or TRBV6-3 to TRBJ2-7; D is possibly TRBD1 (5 bases). The CDR3 runs to 13 residues. Trimming shortened V by 5 bases and J by 6 bases, and 14 bases separated the two germline ends. CDR1 and CDR2 (germline): MNHEY, SVGEGT. The CDR3 region has the DNA TGTGCCAGCAGTCAAGGGGTGGGTGCCGAGCAGTACTTC. The encoded protein is CASSQGVGAEQYF.

This chain uses TRBV9 with TRBJ2-7, with 8 nucleotides matching TRBD2. With 4 bases clipped from V and 1 base from J, the junction kept 7 bases outside the gene matches. There are 15 residues in the CDR3. Germline V gives CDR1 SGDLS, CDR2 YYNGEE. The CDR3 loop is CASSPRLASSYEQYF. The CDR3 region has the DNA TGTGCCAGCAGCCCCCGACTAGCGAGTTCCTACGAGCAGTACTTC.

This chain uses TRBV15 with TRBJ2-2; no clear D gene. The germline CDR1 and CDR2 sequences are LNHNV and YYDKDF (reference sequence). The CDR3 is 15 amino acids. The V end was cut by 0 bases, the J end by 4 bases, with 9 bases between. In DNA, the CDR3 is TGTGCCACCAGCAGAGATTCTCGAGCCACCGGGGAGCTGTTTTTT. It is translated as CATSRDSRATGELFF.

V gene TRBV4-3 combines with J gene TRBJ1-3; D not certain. The CDR3 is made up of 15 amino acids. V shed 2 bases and J shed 6 bases, with 14 bases lying between them. The germline V gene encodes CDR1 LGHNA and CDR2 YSLEER. CDR3 coding DNA: TGCGCCAGCAGCCAATCTACAGAACTGTCAAACACCATATATTTT. It yields the protein CASSQSTELSNTIYF.

The CDR3 DNA sequence: TGCGCCAGCAGCCCCTCGCCAGGGTCGGTCGGAGAGACCCAGTACTTC. Protein product: CASSPSPGSVGETQYF. The chain joins TRBV5-1 to TRBJ2-5; possibly TRBD1 for D (5 bases). V was shortened by 4 bases and J by 4 bases, with 20 bases between the two germline ends. Germline V gene data show CDR1 as SGHRS and CDR2 as YFSETQ. The CDR3 is made up of 16 amino acids. The variable domain in full, with the rest retrieved from reference TRBV5-1 and TRBJ2-5, is KAGVTQTPRYLIKTRGQQVTLSCSPISGHRSVSWYQQTPGQGLQFLFEYFSETQRNKGNFPGRFSGRQFSNSRSEMNVSTLELGDSALYLCASSPSPGSVGETQYFGPGTRLLVL.

V is TRBV29-1 and J is TRBJ2-4; D gene uncertain. The CDR3 consists of 11 residues. Trimming cost V 0 bases and J 13 bases, with 10 bases left between them. Germline-derived CDR1 and CDR2 are SQVTM and ANQGSEA. The CDR3 nucleotides are TGCAGCGTTGAAGATTTATCCCAGCAGTACTTC. Translation: CSVEDLSQQYF.

The rearrangement joins TRBV6-5 to TRBJ2-1, with 7 bases that match TRBD2. Germline assignment: CDR1 MNHEY and CDR2 SVGAGI. V lost 5 bases to trimming and J lost 9 bases; unmatched junction nucleotides: 13. CDR3 length: 15 residues. The CDR3 DNA sequence: TGTGCCAGCAGTACGGGAGGCGGTTTGCAAGGTGAGCAGTTCTTC. Encoded protein: CASSTGGGLQGEQFF.

The chain couples TRBV27 to TRBJ1-2, with a weak D call TRBD1 (6 bases). With 5 bases removed from V and 7 bases from J, the gap between germline ends came to 17 bases. There are 14 residues in the CDR3. CDR1 and CDR2 (germline): MNHEY, SMNVEV (reference sequence). For the CDR3, the DNA is TGTGCCAGCAGTCTAACGGACAGCTCTACTGGCTACACCTTC. The encoded protein is CASSLTDSSTGYTF.

The chain carries TRBV9 and TRBJ2-7; perhaps TRBD1 as D (6 bases). Trimming stripped 0 bases from V and 4 bases from J, with 11 bases between. Germline V lookup: CDR1 SGDLS, CDR2 YYNGEE. This CDR3 spans 14 amino acids. The CDR3 sequence: CASSVGGTYYEQYF. Here the CDR3 DNA reads TGTGCCAGCAGCGTAGGAGGGACATATTACGAGCAGTACTTC.

This clone was counted a single time. The chain has TRBV29-1 and TRBJ1-1; TRBD1 aligns across 7 bases. This CDR3 has 14 residues. The germline V gene encodes CDR1 SQVTM and CDR2 ANQGSEA. J lost 0 bases, V lost 4 bases, and 5 bases had no gene match. In nucleotides, the CDR3 is TGCAGCGTTGTAACCGGGACAGTGAACACTGAAGCTTTCTTT. Translating it yields CSVVTGTVNTEAFF.

The rearrangement uses TRBV29-1 and TRBJ2-7; TRBD1 matches 8 bases. V lost 8 bases and J lost 4; bases outside the gene matches: 22. Germline loops: CDR1 SQVTM, CDR2 ANQGSEA. The CDR3 length is 17 residues. The CDR3 sequence is CSPPWGQASRLQYEQYF. The CDR3 DNA sequence: TGCAGCCCCCCGTGGGGACAGGCTAGCAGACTCCAGTACGAGCAGTACTTC.

This clone came up a few times. The CDR3 DNA reads as TGTGCCAGCATGAGCTACGAGCAGTACTTC. It yields the protein CASMSYEQYF. The chain uses TRBV2 and TRBJ2-7; D unresolved. This CDR3 has 10 amino acids. In germline, CDR1 is SNHLY, CDR2 FYNNEI. V shed 7 bases and J shed 3 bases, with 4 bases lying between them.

The rearrangement links TRBV10-3 to TRBJ2-7; D is ambiguous. The CDR3 runs to 12 residues. V was clipped by 3 bases and J by 4 bases, with 7 bases between them. The germline V gene encodes CDR1 ENHRY and CDR2 SYGVKD. The CDR3 nucleotides read TGTGCCATCAGTGAATACGGGTACGAGCAGTACTTC. It yields the protein CAISEYGYEQYF.

V gene TRBV2 combines with J gene TRBJ2-7, with D possibly being TRBD1 (7 bases). The CDR3 sequence is 15 residues long. Germline V gene lookup returns CDR1 SNHLY and CDR2 FYNNEI. V was trimmed by 2 bases and J by 6 bases, leaving 17 bases between them. CDR3 protein: CASSERGRDVSEQYF. The CDR3 DNA follows: TGTGCCAGCAGTGAAAGGGGGCGGGACGTGTCCGAGCAGTACTTC.

The V gene is TRBV5-6, the J gene TRBJ1-1, with D tentatively TRBD1 (6 bases). This CDR3 is 15 amino acids long. The germline gives CDR1 SGHDT, CDR2 YYEEEE. V was clipped by 0 bases and J by 2 bases, with 11 bases between them. The CDR3 DNA reads as TGTGCCAGCAGCTTGGCCGGGACACTCAACACTGAAGCTTTCTTT. Its protein product is CASSLAGTLNTEAFF.

In DNA form, the CDR3 reads TGTGCCAGCAGCGCCTTGGGGTTAGCGGGAGTGGATGAGCAGTTCTTC. Translating it yields CASSALGLAGVDEQFF. The rearrangement links TRBV11-2 to TRBJ2-1; 9 bases agree with TRBD2. The CDR3 runs to 16 residues. The ends lost 5 bases at V and 8 bases at J; junction bases unmatched: 13. Germline V CDR1 and CDR2: SGHAT, FQNNGV.

This clone has more than one count but fewer than ten. The V gene is TRBV11-2, the J gene TRBJ2-1; 14 bases are a match to TRBD2. Germline V gene sequence: CDR1 SGHAT, CDR2 FQNNGV. Trimming cost V 4 bases and J 14 bases; bases outside gene matches: 4. There are 13 residues in the CDR3. Here the CDR3 DNA reads TGTGCCAGCAGCTCCGGACTAGCGGGAGGAAAGTTCTTC. Its protein is CASSSGLAGGKFF. Using reference TRBV11-2 and TRBJ2-1 for the parts outside the CDR3, the full variable domain is EAGVAQSPRYKIIEKRQSVAFWCNPISGHATLYWYQQILGQGPKLLIQFQNNGVVDDSQLPKDRFSAERLKGVDSTLKIQPAKLEDSAVYLCASSSGLAGGKFFGPGTRLTVL.

This chain links TRBV7-2 with TRBJ1-4; 12 nucleotides align to TRBD1. Germline-derived CDR1 and CDR2 are SGHTA and FQGNSA. CDR3 size: 18 residues. The trim removed 5 bases at V and 8 bases at J, leaving 15 bases unmatched. DNA of the CDR3: TGTGCCAGCAGCCTACCCGGGACAGGGGGCGCCCGTGGAGAAAAACTGTTTTTT. Translation gives CASSLPGTGGARGEKLFF.

The rearrangement joins TRBV29-1 to TRBJ2-3; 7 nucleotides match TRBD1. V trimming: 7 bases; J trimming: 11 bases; junction bases outside the gene matches: 9. The CDR3 contains 11 residues. Per germline, CDR1 SQVTM and CDR2 ANQGSEA. CDR3 sequence reads: CSARDSELQYF. The CDR3 DNA reads as TGCAGCGCCCGGGACAGTGAACTGCAGTATTTT.

V usage is TRBV7-2 and J usage is TRBJ2-1; 12 bases map to TRBD2. The length of the CDR3 is 18 residues. With V trimmed by 1 base and J by 4 bases, 8 bases remained unmatched. Germline CDR1 is SGHTA and CDR2 is FQGNSA. The CDR3 DNA reads as TGTGCCAGCAGCTTAGGGGCTAGCGGGGGGGCCGCTTACAATGAGCAGTTCTTC. It codes for CASSLGASGGAAYNEQFF.

The V call is TRBV4-3, the J call TRBJ2-2, with D perhaps matching TRBD2 (6 bases). This CDR3 spans 17 amino acids. From germline, CDR1 is LGHNA and CDR2 YSLEER. V was shortened by 0 bases and J by 7 bases, with 18 bases between the two germline ends. The CDR3 DNA is TGCGCCAGCAGCCAAGAAGAAGCGGGCTTCGAGGGCGGGGAGCTGTTTTTT. Its translation is CASSQEEAGFEGGELFF.

CDR3 amino acids: CASSPTRGGQNGYTF. As DNA, the CDR3 is TGTGCCAGCAGTCCCACCCGTGGGGGACAGAATGGCTACACCTTC. V and J are TRBV6-6 and TRBJ1-2; 7 nucleotides line up with TRBD1. CDR3 size: 15 residues. The germline V gene has CDR1 MNHNY and CDR2 SVGAGI (reference sequence). Losses at the gene ends were 5 bases for V and 6 bases for J; bases not matched to a gene: 12.

The sample holds one count of this clone. The V call is TRBV25-1, the J call TRBJ2-7; a weak D match, TRBD1 (5 bases). V lost 10 bases, J lost 6 bases, and 10 bases lay in between. Germline CDR1 MGHDK, CDR2 SYGVNS. The length of the CDR3 is 10 residues. The DNA of the CDR3 is TGTGCCAACCGGCAGGGCGAGCAGTACTTC. Its protein product is CANRQGEQYF.

This clone appeared a single time. This chain connects TRBV6-5 to TRBJ2-7, with D possibly matching TRBD2 (5 bases). The germline gives CDR1 MNHEY, CDR2 SVGAGI. The CDR3 spans 14 residues. V gave up 7 bases and J gave up 3 bases, with 16 bases separating them. This chain's CDR3 is CASIPGTGIYEQYF. The CDR3 DNA sequence: TGTGCCAGCATCCCCGGTACGGGAATCTACGAGCAGTACTTC.